The clone carrying this T cell receptor beta chain was detected many times. Its target is not known. TCRdb ran MiXCR on the 5' RACE reads and lists one entry per CDR3 protein. The sample lists tens of thousands of distinct CDR3 sequences, approximately 5.9% occurring once. This entry is derived from a study of early T cells in non-severe SARS-CoV-2 infection. Turning to the study itself: Chains from this unsorted whole-blood bulk RNA could not be paired.

Broader study findings: Database matching using VDJdb favored anti-spike CD8 responses, with private and CD4 specificities left missing.

V lost 6 bases and J 5 bases, leaving 5 bases between the germline ends. The CDR3 has 11 residues. This sequence joins TRBV12-3 or TRBV12-4 and TRBJ2-1; D is uncertain. This clonotype was obtained from an adult who was a healthcare worker with PCR-confirmed SARS-CoV-2 infection or an uninfected control (not recorded which). The sample in question was whole blood, obtained at baseline. Here the CDR3 DNA reads TGTGCCAGCAGACGAGACAATGAGCAGTTCTTC. Protein: CASRRDNEQFF.